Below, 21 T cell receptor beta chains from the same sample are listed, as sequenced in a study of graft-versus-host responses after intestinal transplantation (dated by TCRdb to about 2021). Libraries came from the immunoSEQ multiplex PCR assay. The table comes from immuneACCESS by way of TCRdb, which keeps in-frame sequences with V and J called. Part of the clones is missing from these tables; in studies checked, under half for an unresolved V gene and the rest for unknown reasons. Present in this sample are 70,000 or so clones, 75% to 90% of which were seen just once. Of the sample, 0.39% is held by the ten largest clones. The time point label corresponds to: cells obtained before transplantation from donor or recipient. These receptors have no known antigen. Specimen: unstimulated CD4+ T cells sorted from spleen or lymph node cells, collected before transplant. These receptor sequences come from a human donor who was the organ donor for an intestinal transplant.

CDR3 nucleotides: TGTGCCACCAGCACCGGCGCAGGGCCTAAGTCTGGAAACACCATATATTTT. Translating gives CATSTGAGPKSGNTIYF. This rearrangement joins TRBV15 to TRBJ1-3; D possibly corresponds to TRBD1 (5 bases). Trimming took 4 bases from V and 1 from J, leaving 17 bases between them. The length of the CDR3 is 17 residues. Germline V gives CDR1 LNHNV, CDR2 YYDKDF (reference sequence).

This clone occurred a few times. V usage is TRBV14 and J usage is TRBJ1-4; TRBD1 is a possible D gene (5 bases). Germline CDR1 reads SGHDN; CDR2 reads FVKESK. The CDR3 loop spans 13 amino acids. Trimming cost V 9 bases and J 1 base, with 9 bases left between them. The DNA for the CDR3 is TGTGCCAGTAAGGGGATAACTAATGAAAAACTGTTTTTT. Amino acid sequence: CASKGITNEKLFF.

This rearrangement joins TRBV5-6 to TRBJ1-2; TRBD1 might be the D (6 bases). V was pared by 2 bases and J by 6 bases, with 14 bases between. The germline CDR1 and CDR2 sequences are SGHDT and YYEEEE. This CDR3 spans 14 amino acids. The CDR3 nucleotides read TGTGCCAGCAGCTTTGGGGGGGCGTTGGATGGCTACACCTTC. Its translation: CASSFGGALDGYTF.

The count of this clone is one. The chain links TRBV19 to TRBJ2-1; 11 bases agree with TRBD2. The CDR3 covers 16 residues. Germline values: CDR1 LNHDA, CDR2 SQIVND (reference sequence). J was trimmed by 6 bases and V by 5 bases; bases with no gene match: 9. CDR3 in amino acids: CASSSLAGGPFNEQFF. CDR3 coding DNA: TGTGCCAGTAGTTCCTTAGCGGGGGGGCCTTTCAATGAGCAGTTCTTC.

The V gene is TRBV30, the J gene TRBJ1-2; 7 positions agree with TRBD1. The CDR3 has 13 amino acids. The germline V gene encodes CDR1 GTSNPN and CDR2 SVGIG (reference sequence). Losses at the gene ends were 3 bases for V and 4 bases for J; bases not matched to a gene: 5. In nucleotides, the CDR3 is TGTGCCTGGAGCCCAGGGGGAGGCTATGGCTACACCTTC. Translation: CAWSPGGGYGYTF.

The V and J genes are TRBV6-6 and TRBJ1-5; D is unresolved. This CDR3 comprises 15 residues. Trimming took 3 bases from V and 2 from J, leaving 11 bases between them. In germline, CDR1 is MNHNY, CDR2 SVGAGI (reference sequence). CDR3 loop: CASSYERAGNQPQHF. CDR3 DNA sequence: TGTGCCAGCAGTTATGAGAGGGCGGGCAATCAGCCCCAGCATTTT.

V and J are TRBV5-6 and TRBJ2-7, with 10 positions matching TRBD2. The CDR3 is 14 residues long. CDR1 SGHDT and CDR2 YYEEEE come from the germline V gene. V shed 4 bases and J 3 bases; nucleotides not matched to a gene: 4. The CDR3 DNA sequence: TGTGCCAGCAGCAAAGGACTAGCGGTCTACGAGCAGTACGTC. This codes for CASSKGLAVYEQYV.

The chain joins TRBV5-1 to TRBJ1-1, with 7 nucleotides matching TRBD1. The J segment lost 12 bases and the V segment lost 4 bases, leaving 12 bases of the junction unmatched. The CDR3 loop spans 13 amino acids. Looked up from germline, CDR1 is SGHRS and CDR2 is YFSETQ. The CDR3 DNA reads TGCGCCAGCAGCCCAGGGGACAGCCCGATCCCTTTCTTT. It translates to CASSPGDSPIPFF.

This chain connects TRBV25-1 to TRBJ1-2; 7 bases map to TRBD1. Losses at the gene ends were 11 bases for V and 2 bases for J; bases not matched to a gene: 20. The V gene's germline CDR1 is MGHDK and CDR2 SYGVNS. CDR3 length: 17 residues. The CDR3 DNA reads TGTGCCCCTCGACGTGGAACAGGGGTCCCCATAAACTATGGCTACACCTTC. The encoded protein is CAPRRGTGVPINYGYTF.

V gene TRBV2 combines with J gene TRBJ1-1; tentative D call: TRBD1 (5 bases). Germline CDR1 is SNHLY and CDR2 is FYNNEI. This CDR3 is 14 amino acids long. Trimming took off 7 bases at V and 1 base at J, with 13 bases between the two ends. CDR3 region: CASTRQSKNTEAFF. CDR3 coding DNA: TGTGCCAGCACTCGACAGTCTAAGAACACTGAAGCTTTCTTT.

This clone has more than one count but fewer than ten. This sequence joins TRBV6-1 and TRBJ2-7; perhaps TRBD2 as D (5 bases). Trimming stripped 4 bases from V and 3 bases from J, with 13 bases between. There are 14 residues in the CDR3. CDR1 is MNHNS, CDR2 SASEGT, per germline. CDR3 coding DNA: TGTGCCAGCAGTGCGGACTGGGGTTACTACGAGCAGTACGTC. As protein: CASSADWGYYEQYV.

This CDR3 is CASSPGQWSTDTQYF. CDR3 in DNA: TGTGCCAGCAGCCCCGGACAGTGGAGCACAGATACGCAGTATTTT. V is TRBV27 and J is TRBJ2-3; tentatively, D is TRBD1 (6 bases). CDR3 length: 15 residues. V was shortened by 6 bases and J by 0 bases, with 13 bases between the two germline ends. Looked up from germline, CDR1 is MNHEY and CDR2 is SMNVEV (reference sequence).

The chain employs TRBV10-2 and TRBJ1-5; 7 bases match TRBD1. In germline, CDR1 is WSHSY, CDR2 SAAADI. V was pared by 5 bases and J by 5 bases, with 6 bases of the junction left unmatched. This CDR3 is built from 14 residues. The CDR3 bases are TGCGCCAGCAGTAAAACAGGGGTCGATCAGCCCCAGCATTTT. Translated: CASSKTGVDQPQHF.

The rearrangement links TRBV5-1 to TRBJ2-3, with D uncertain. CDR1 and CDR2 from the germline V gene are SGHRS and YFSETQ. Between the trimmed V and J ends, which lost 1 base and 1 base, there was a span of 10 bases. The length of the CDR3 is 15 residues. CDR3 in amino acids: CASSLFALGTDTQYF. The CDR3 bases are TGCGCCAGCAGCTTGTTTGCGCTAGGCACAGATACGCAGTATTTT.

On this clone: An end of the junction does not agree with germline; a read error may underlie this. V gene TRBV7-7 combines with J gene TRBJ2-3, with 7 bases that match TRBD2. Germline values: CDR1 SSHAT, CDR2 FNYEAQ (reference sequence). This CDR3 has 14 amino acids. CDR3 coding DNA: TGTGCTAGCAGTAACGGGGGGAGCCCAGATACGCAGTATTTT. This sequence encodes CASSNGGSPDTQYF.

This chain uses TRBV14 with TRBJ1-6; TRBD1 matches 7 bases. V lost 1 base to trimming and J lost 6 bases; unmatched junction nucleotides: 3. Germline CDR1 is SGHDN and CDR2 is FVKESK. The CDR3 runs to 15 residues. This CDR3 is CASSQVRGPNSPLHF. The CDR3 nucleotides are TGTGCCAGCAGCCAAGTTAGGGGGCCTAATTCACCCCTCCACTTT.

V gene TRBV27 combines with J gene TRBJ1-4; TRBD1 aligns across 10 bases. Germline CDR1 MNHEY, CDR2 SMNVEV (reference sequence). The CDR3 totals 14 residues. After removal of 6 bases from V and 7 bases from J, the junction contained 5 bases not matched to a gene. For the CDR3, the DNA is TGTGCCAGCAGCCGGACAGGGGGTCTTGAAAAACTGTTTTTT. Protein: CASSRTGGLEKLFF.

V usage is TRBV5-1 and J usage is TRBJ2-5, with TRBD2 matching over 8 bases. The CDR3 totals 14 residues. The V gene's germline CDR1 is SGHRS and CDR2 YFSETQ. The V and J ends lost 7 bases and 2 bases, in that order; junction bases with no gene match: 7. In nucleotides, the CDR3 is TGCGCCAGCGGTAGCGGGGCGGCACAAGAGACCCAGTACTTC. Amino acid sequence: CASGSGAAQETQYF.

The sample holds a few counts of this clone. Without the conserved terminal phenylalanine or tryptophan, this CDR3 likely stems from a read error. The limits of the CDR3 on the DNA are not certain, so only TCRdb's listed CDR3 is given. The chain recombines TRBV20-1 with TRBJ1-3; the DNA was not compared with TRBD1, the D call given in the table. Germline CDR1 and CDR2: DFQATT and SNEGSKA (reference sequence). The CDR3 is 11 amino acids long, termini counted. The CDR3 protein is CSARDGQSHSI.

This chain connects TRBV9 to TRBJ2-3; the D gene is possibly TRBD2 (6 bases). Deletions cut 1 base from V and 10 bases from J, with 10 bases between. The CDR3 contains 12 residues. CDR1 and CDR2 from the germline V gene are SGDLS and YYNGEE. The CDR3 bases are TGTGCCAGCAGCGTAAGTGGGACTGCGCAGTATTTT. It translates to CASSVSGTAQYF.

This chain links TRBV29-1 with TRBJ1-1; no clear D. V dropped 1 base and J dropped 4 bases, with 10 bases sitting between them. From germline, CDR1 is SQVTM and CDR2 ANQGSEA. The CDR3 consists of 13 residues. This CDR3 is CSVEGIEATEAFF. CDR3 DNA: TGCAGCGTTGAAGGGATAGAGGCCACTGAAGCTTTCTTT. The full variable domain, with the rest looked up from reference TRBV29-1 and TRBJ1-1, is SAVISQKPSRDICQRGTSLTIQCQVDSQVTMMFWYRQQPGQSLTLIATANQGSEATYESGFVIDKFPISRPNLTFSTLTVSNMSPEDSSIYLCSVEGIEATEAFFGQGTRLTVV.